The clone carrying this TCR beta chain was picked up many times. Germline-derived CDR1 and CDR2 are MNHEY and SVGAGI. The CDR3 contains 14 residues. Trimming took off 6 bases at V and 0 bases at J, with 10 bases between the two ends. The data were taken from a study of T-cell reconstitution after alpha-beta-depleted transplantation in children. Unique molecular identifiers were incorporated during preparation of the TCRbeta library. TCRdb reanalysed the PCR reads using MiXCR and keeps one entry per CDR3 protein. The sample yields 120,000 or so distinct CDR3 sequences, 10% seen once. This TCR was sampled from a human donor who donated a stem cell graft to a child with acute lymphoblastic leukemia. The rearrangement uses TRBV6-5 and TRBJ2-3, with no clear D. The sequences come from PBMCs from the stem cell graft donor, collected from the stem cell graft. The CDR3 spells CASSRRTSTDTQYF. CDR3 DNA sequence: TGTGCCAGCAGCCGACGTACCAGCACAGATACGCAGTATTTT.